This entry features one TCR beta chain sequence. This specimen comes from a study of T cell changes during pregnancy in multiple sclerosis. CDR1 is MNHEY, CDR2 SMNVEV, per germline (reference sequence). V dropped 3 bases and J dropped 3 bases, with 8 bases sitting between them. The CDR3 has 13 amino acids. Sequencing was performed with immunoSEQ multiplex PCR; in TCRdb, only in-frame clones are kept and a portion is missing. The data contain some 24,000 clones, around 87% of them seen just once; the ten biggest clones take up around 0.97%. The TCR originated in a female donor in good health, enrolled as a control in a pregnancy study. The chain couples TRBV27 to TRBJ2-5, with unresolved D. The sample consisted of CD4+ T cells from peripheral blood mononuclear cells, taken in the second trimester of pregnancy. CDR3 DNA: TGTGCCAGCAGTTTTTACCCAGAAGAGACCCAGTACTTC. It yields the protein CASSFYPEETQYF.